This T cell receptor (beta chain) was recovered during a study of CXCR3-negative and CXCR3-positive naive CD8 T cells. Study conclusions and caveats: In CXCR3-positive naive cells, the TRB CDR3s were more hydrophobic than in CXCR3-negative naive cells.

UMI-tagged TRB cDNA libraries were built via 5' RACE. For each CDR3 protein, TCRdb gives one entry from its re-call of the 5' RACE reads, without DNA. The sample totals 55,000 to 70,000 distinct CDR3 sequences. From germline, CDR1 is LGHNA and CDR2 YSLEER. This CDR3 region has 16 residues. To note about this clonotype: Its matching antigen is unknown.

This receptor was obtained from a human donor in good health. Some clones in this sample may be carry-over from other donors' samples. Sequenced input: naive CXCR3+ CD8+ T cells from blood. Documented subset: CD45RO-CCR7+CD27+CD95- naive CD8+ T cells expressing CXCR3 (TNR3+). This sequence joins TRBV4-3 and TRBJ2-1. The CDR3 sequence: CASSQLTGGSYNEQFF.